These 3 T cell receptor beta chains were sequenced from one sample in a study of T cell responses to AZD1222 COVID-19 vaccine. Sequencing used immunoSEQ multiplex PCR; TCRdb keeps in-frame clones, though not all of them. The data show about 110,000 clones, with about 85% seen just once and about 3% held by the top ten. Sequencing was performed on peripheral blood, taken on day 0 of AZD1222 vaccination. The receptors were sampled from an adult in good health.

In its sample, this clone was seen once. The genes are TRBV19 and TRBJ1-1; D gene ambiguous. CDR1 and CDR2 (germline): LNHDA, SQIVND (reference sequence). This CDR3 comprises 13 residues. The V end was cut by 8 bases, the J end by 4 bases, with 14 bases between. This CDR3 is CASGIVGTTEAFF. CDR3 sequence (DNA): TGTGCCAGTGGGATTGTGGGAACCACTGAAGCTTTCTTT.

This chain connects TRBV7-9 to TRBJ2-1; a possible D gene is TRBD1 (6 bases). CDR1 and CDR2 from the germline V gene are SEHNR and FQNEAQ (reference sequence). The ends were cut back, 5 bases at V and 1 base at J, with 12 bases in the middle. The CDR3 sequence is 15 residues long. The CDR3 reads CASSPSGQSYNEQFF. The DNA for the CDR3 is TGTGCCAGCAGCCCCTCCGGACAGTCCTACAATGAGCAGTTCTTC. Supplemented by reference TRBV7-9 and TRBJ2-1, the full variable domain reads DTGVSQNPRHKITKRGQNVTFRCDPISEHNRLYWYRQTLGQGPEFLTYFQNEAQLEKSRLLSDRFSAERPKGSFSTLEIQRTEQGDSAMYLCASSPSGQSYNEQFFGPGTRLTVL.

The chain carries TRBV20-1 and TRBJ2-7, with D possibly called TRBD1 or TRBD2 (5 bases each). This CDR3 has 14 amino acids. V was cut by 3 bases and J by 4 bases, with 16 bases left in between. Germline CDR1 reads DFQATT; CDR2 reads SNEGSKA (reference sequence). This chain's CDR3 is CSASSDRGQYEQYF. The CDR3 DNA sequence: TGCAGTGCTAGTAGTGATCGGGGCCAATACGAGCAGTACTTC.